Listed below are T cell receptor beta chains from one sample, sequenced in a study of cytomegalovirus exposure and HLA in healthy donors. Generated by immunoSEQ multiplex PCR, the TCRdb table keeps only in-frame clones and is missing some. The sample contains fewer than 90,000 clones, 84% of which appear only once. Sequencing was performed on PBMCs. These receptors all stem from a woman in her late teens or twenties in good health and CMV-seropositive. CDR3s include the opening cysteine and the closing phenylalanine or tryptophan. Each record gives: V gene, CDR3 protein.

V gene: TRBV9; CDR3 protein: CASSAGGVHTEAFF
V gene: TRBV4-3; CDR3 protein: CASSQGTQDYGYTF
V gene: TRBV5-4; CDR3 protein: CASTRGTDIYNSPLHF
V gene: TRBV6-1; CDR3 protein: CASRPETHYGYTF
V gene: TRBV7-8; CDR3 protein: CASSLASAGAADTQYF
V gene: TRBV7-9; CDR3 protein: CASSVLLGTDSLYEQYF
V gene: TRBV7-2; CDR3 protein: CASSSGQAFYEQYF
V gene: TRBV6-4; CDR3 protein: CASSGSGGPDTQYF
V gene: TRBV5-8; CDR3 protein: CASSFWGGQPQHF
V gene: TRBV27; CDR3 protein: CASSPGMGALSYEQYF
V gene: TRBV28; CDR3 protein: CASSRGEPSTDTQYF
V gene: TRBV28; CDR3 protein: CASSLSHEQYF
V gene: TRBV7-9; CDR3 protein: CASNNMGDGTSGQPQHF
V gene: TRBV7-2; CDR3 protein: CASSLIGLATTDTQYF
V gene: TRBV6-4; CDR3 protein: CASSDSGSLQETQYF
V gene: TRBV7-2; CDR3 protein: CASSLVEVPSYEQYF
V gene: TRBV28; CDR3 protein: CASSLGAGVNYGYTF